These T cell receptor beta chains were read from a single sample in a study of blood T cell repertoires in COVID-19. Produced via immunoSEQ multiplex PCR; TCRdb's table is partial and in-frame only. The table includes around 130,000 clones, approximately 84% detected once. The sequenced sample was peripheral blood. These receptors were collected from a woman aged 55-69 years with acute or convalescent COVID-19. Each CDR3 is given with its conserved first and last residue. The D gene is left open where the match is weak. Clone size is given for some rows only: seen once, a few or many times, or a class if the clone is expanded.

d_call | j_call | v_call | clone_size | cdr3_nt | cdr3_aa
TRBD1 | TRBJ2-1 | TRBV27 | NA | TGTGCCAGCAGCTTTCCGGGACAGGGGCCCTACAATGAGCAGTTCTTC | CASSFPGQGPYNEQFF
TRBD1 | TRBJ1-1 | TRBV24-1 | NA | TGTGCCACCAGTGATTCGAAGACAGGGAAGAACACTGAAGCTTTCTTT | CATSDSKTGKNTEAFF
NA | TRBJ1-1 | TRBV11-2 | few | TGTGCCAGCAGCTTAGATCCGGGTCCGAACACTGAAGCTTTCTTT | CASSLDPGPNTEAFF
TRBD1 | TRBJ1-3 | TRBV11-2 | NA | TGTGCCAGCGGACAGGGGAGCACCATATATTTT | CASGQGSTIYF
NA | TRBJ2-6 | TRBV24-1 | few | TGTGCCACCAGTGATTCTAAACCCAGGGTAACTGGGGCCAACGTCCTGACTTTC | CATSDSKPRVTGANVLTF
NA | TRBJ2-5 | TRBV6-2/TRBV6-3 | NA | TGTGCCAGCAGTTACTCTCCCGGACAGCTGGAAGAGACCCAGTACTTC | CASSYSPGQLEETQYF
NA | TRBJ2-1 | TRBV19 | NA | TGTGCCAGTAGTATTGGAACAGACGGGGGCAATGAGCAGTTCTTC | CASSIGTDGGNEQFF
TRBD1 | TRBJ1-2 | TRBV6-1 | NA | TGTGCCAGCGGGGACAGGTCTGGCTACACCTTC | CASGDRSGYTF
NA | TRBJ1-1 | TRBV7-9 | NA | TGTGCCAGCAGCTTAGGCGAGAGGAAGACTTTCTTT | CASSLGERKTFF
TRBD2 | TRBJ2-1 | TRBV5-1 | NA | TGCGCCAGCAGCTTTGTGTCCGCAGACCTGGGACTAGGCCGCCGTAATGAGCAGTTCTTC | CASSFVSADLGLGRRNEQFF
TRBD1 | TRBJ1-2 | TRBV15 | NA | TGTGCCACCAGCAGACCGGGACAGGGAGTCTATGGCTACACCTTC | CATSRPGQGVYGYTF
NA | TRBJ2-3 | TRBV12-3/TRBV12-4 | NA | TGTGCCAGCAGTTTTTCCGTCGATACGCAGTATTTT | CASSFSVDTQYF
NA | TRBJ2-2 | TRBV27 | NA | TGTGCCAGCAGTGCCTACGGACAGCCCGGGGAGCTGTTTTTT | CASSAYGQPGELFF